What follows are 21 T cell receptor beta chains derived from one specimen sequenced in a study of T cells in localized non-small cell lung cancer. Repertoires were generated with immunoSEQ multiplex PCR, while TCRdb's copy carries only in-frame clones and drops some. This sample carries about 22,000 clones, approximately 88% of them seen once, and the ten largest clones take 2% to 3%. The input for sequencing was peripheral blood, taken before any cancer treatment. Every receptor here comes from a man aged 35-75 years with stage I lung adenocarcinoma.

The V call is TRBV5-1, the J call TRBJ2-3; D unresolved. Germline-derived CDR1 and CDR2 are SGHRS and YFSETQ. V lost 0 bases and J lost 6, with 5 bases in between. The CDR3 consists of 12 residues. CDR3 bases: TGCGCCAGCAGCTTGGCGGGTGATACGCAGTATTTT. Its translation is CASSLAGDTQYF.

The V call is TRBV2, the J call TRBJ2-3; a possible D gene is TRBD1 (5 bases). Germline CDR1 reads SNHLY; CDR2 reads FYNNEI. V was pared by 6 bases and J by 1 base, with 8 bases between. The CDR3 has 13 residues. The CDR3 region has the DNA TGTGCCAGCAGGCTCAGGGGCACAGATACGCAGTATTTT. Its translation: CASRLRGTDTQYF.

This chain uses TRBV28 with TRBJ1-2, with D unresolved. This CDR3 region has 12 residues. Per germline, CDR1 MDHEN and CDR2 SYDVKM. The V gene lost 5 bases and the J gene lost 4 bases, with 8 bases spanning the gap. The DNA of the CDR3 is TGTGCCAGCAGTCCTCTAGTCTATGGCTACACCTTC. This codes for CASSPLVYGYTF.

The rearrangement joins TRBV5-6 to TRBJ1-2; a possible D gene is TRBD1 (6 bases). The length of the CDR3 is 18 residues. CDR1 is SGHDT and CDR2 is YYEEEE in the germline V gene. Trimming removed 2 bases from V and 5 bases from J, with 25 bases in between. The CDR3 is CASSFLFRTERFLYGYTF. The CDR3 nucleotides are TGTGCCAGCAGCTTCCTTTTCCGGACAGAGAGGTTTCTTTATGGCTACACCTTC.

The chain joins TRBV9 to TRBJ2-3, with D uncertain. Trimming took off 3 bases at V and 0 bases at J, with 11 bases between the two ends. Germline CDR1 SGDLS, CDR2 YYNGEE. CDR3 length: 15 amino acids. The CDR3 coding sequence is TGTGCCAGCAGCGCCACGTCTCCTAGCACAGATACGCAGTATTTT. Amino acids: CASSATSPSTDTQYF.

The J gene is TRBJ2-7, the V gene TRBV7-2, with D possibly matching TRBD2 (5 bases). The V gene lost 0 bases and the J gene lost 2 bases, with 11 bases spanning the gap. Per germline, CDR1 SGHTA and CDR2 FQGNSA. CDR3 length: 15 amino acids. The CDR3, as DNA: TGTGCCAGCAGCTTAGCTCCGGGAACCGCCTACGAGCAGTACTTC. It translates to CASSLAPGTAYEQYF.

The chain couples TRBV6-5 to TRBJ2-7; D possibly corresponds to TRBD2 (6 bases). Germline V gene data show CDR1 as MNHEY and CDR2 as SVGAGI. Trimming removed 2 bases at V and 2 bases at J, with 10 bases between. The CDR3 runs 14 residues. The CDR3 region has the DNA TGTGCCAGCAGTTACAACCGGGAGACCTACGAGCAGTACTTC. It specifies CASSYNRETYEQYF.

This clone was detected only once. The J gene is TRBJ2-2, the V gene TRBV15; D assignment may be TRBD1 or TRBD2 (5 bases each). The V gene lost 3 bases and the J gene lost 1 base, with 15 bases spanning the gap. The CDR3 runs 17 residues. Germline V gene lookup returns CDR1 LNHNV and CDR2 YYDKDF (reference sequence). CDR3 DNA sequence: TGTGCCACCAGCAGGATCGTTGGGACGGAGAACACCGGGGAGCTGTTTTTT. Protein: CATSRIVGTENTGELFF.

The chain joins TRBV19 to TRBJ2-3, with 7 bases fitting TRBD1. Looked up from germline, CDR1 is LNHDA and CDR2 is SQIVND (reference sequence). This CDR3 comprises 13 residues. V was clipped by 10 bases and J by 1 base; unmatched bases: 5. CDR3 amino acids: CAIQGQGTDTQYF. The CDR3 DNA is TGTGCCATTCAAGGACAGGGCACAGATACGCAGTATTTT.

The chain recombines TRBV5-1 with TRBJ1-2; a weak D match, TRBD1 (6 bases). Trimming pared 5 bases from V and 6 bases from J, leaving 14 bases between. The germline V gene has CDR1 SGHRS and CDR2 YFSETQ. CDR3 length: 13 amino acids. DNA for the CDR3: TGCGCCAGCAGAAGGACAGACGAAAATGGCTACACCTTC. Amino acids: CASRRTDENGYTF.

V gene TRBV7-8 combines with J gene TRBJ2-5; TRBD1 matches 8 bases. The length of the CDR3 is 14 residues. Trimming removed 6 bases from V and 6 bases from J; junction bases left unmatched: 9. The germline gives CDR1 SGHVS, CDR2 FQNEAQ. CDR3 protein: CASSWTDRGQTQYF. CDR3 DNA: TGTGCCAGCAGTTGGACAGACAGGGGACAGACCCAGTACTTC. Full variable domain (remainder filled in from reference TRBV7-8 and TRBJ2-5): GAGVSQSPRYKVAKRGQDVALRCDPISGHVSLFWYQQALGQGPEFLTYFQNEAQLDKSGLPSDRFFAERPEGSVSTLKIQRTQQEDSAVYLCASSWTDRGQTQYFGPGTRLLVL.

The rearrangement joins TRBV18 to TRBJ1-4; 11 bases line up with TRBD1. In germline, CDR1 is KGHSH, CDR2 LQKENI. V lost 4 bases to trimming and J lost 5 bases; unmatched junction nucleotides: 0. The CDR3 contains 14 residues. The CDR3 DNA reads TGTGCCAGCTCACGGGACAGGGGGAATGAAAAACTGTTTTTT. Protein: CASSRDRGNEKLFF. The full variable domain, in which reference TRBV18 and TRBJ1-4 provide the parts outside the CDR3, is NAGVMQNPRHLVRRRGQEARLRCSPMKGHSHVYWYRQLPEEGLKFMVYLQKENIIDESGMPKERFSAEFPKEGPSILRIQQVVRGDSAAYFCASSRDRGNEKLFFGSGTQLSVL.

The rearrangement links TRBV9 to TRBJ2-5; the D is unclear. CDR1 is SGDLS, CDR2 YYNGEE, per germline. This CDR3 region has 16 residues. Trimming took off 0 bases at V and 3 bases at J, with 15 bases between the two ends. Here the CDR3 reads CASSVDNHNIKETQYF. CDR3 coding DNA: TGTGCCAGCAGCGTAGACAATCACAATATCAAAGAGACCCAGTACTTC.

V and J are TRBV18 and TRBJ2-7; TRBD1 might be the D (6 bases). V lost 5 bases and J lost 3, with 11 bases in between. Looked up from germline, CDR1 is KGHSH and CDR2 is LQKENI. This CDR3 spans 13 amino acids. The CDR3 region is CASSEGQNYEQYF. Written as DNA, the CDR3 is TGTGCCAGCTCAGAAGGACAGAACTACGAGCAGTACTTC.

This chain links TRBV30 with TRBJ2-5; D perhaps matches TRBD1 (6 bases). The CDR3 extends over 14 amino acids. V lost 4 bases and J 2 bases, leaving 14 bases between the germline ends. The germline CDR1 and CDR2 sequences are GTSNPN and SVGIG (reference sequence). CDR3 nucleotides: TGTGCCTGGAATAAACAGGGTCGACAAGAGACCCAGTACTTC. Translated: CAWNKQGRQETQYF.

A single count supports this clone. The chain combines TRBV5-1 with TRBJ1-3; D ambiguous. The CDR3 extends over 16 amino acids. Trimming removed 0 bases at V and 0 bases at J, with 10 bases between. Germline-derived CDR1 and CDR2 are SGHRS and YFSETQ. The chain's CDR3 is CASSLGNSGSGNTIYF. DNA for the CDR3: TGCGCCAGCAGCTTGGGAAATTCCGGCTCTGGAAACACCATATATTTT.

The J gene is TRBJ2-2, the V gene TRBV28, with D perhaps matching TRBD1 (6 bases). The length of the CDR3 is 15 residues. Germline CDR1 and CDR2: MDHEN and SYDVKM. The DNA of the CDR3 is TGTGCTTTGGGACCTCCGGGACAGAACACCGGGGAGCTGTTTTTT. Its translation is CALGPPGQNTGELFF.

The rearrangement links TRBV5-4 to TRBJ1-2; 7 nucleotides agree with TRBD1. CDR3 size: 13 residues. V trimming: 3 bases; J trimming: 4 bases; junction bases outside the gene matches: 3. Germline lookup yields CDR1 SGHNT and CDR2 YYREEE (reference sequence). CDR3 residues: CASSSRDSYGYTF. The CDR3 DNA reads TGTGCCAGCAGCTCCCGGGACAGCTATGGCTACACCTTC. Variable domain in full (rest from reference TRBV5-4 and TRBJ1-2): ETGVTQSPTHLIKTRGQQVTLRCSSQSGHNTVSWYQQALGQGPQFIFQYYREEENGRGNFPPRFSGLQFPNYSSELNVNALELDDSALYLCASSSRDSYGYTFGSGTRLTVV.

The gene calls are TRBV28 and TRBJ1-2; TRBD1 agrees at 8 bases. Germline CDR1 and CDR2: MDHEN and SYDVKM. The V segment lost 4 bases and the J segment 7 bases; nucleotides outside the gene matches: 14. The CDR3 runs to 16 residues. CDR3 in amino acids: CASSSSTGVGLSGYTF. In DNA form, the CDR3 reads TGTGCCAGCAGTTCCTCGACAGGGGTCGGTTTGTCTGGCTACACCTTC.

The rearrangement joins TRBV5-1 to TRBJ2-7; a possible D gene is TRBD1 (5 bases). This CDR3 region has 14 residues. V was cut by 0 bases and J by 6 bases, with 13 bases left in between. CDR1 SGHRS and CDR2 YFSETQ come from the germline V gene. CDR3 sequence (DNA): TGCGCCAGCAGCTTGGATACAGGCTTCAGCGAGCAGTACTTC. The encoded protein is CASSLDTGFSEQYF. Full variable domain (missing parts from reference TRBV5-1 and TRBJ2-7): KAGVTQTPRYLIKTRGQQVTLSCSPISGHRSVSWYQQTPGQGLQFLFEYFSETQRNKGNFPGRFSGRQFSNSRSEMNVSTLELGDSALYLCASSLDTGFSEQYFGPGTRLTVT.

The chain recombines TRBV5-8 with TRBJ2-3; the D gene could be TRBD1 or TRBD2 (5 bases each). CDR3 length: 16 residues. Trimming took 0 bases from V and 0 from J, leaving 11 bases between them. CDR1 is SGHTS and CDR2 is YDEGEE in the germline V gene. This chain's CDR3 is CASSLGGTFSTDTQYF. The CDR3 nucleotides are TGTGCCAGCAGCTTGGGGGGGACCTTTAGCACAGATACGCAGTATTTT.